One sample yielded the 24 T cell receptor beta chains listed below, sequenced in a study of T cells in women clearing cervical HPV infection. Sequencing used immunoSEQ multiplex PCR; TCRdb keeps in-frame clones, though not all of them. The listing records under 45,000 clones. Sequences were obtained from blood buffy coat. The receptors originated from a woman aged 18 to 75 with a cervical HPV16 infection that either progressed to CIN3+ or cleared (not recorded which).

Details on this clone: The CDR3 end is not reached by the read, which stops 3 residues before it; the germline J gene fills it in. This chain joins TRBV30 and TRBJ2-3; 11 bases are shared with TRBD2. V gave up 5 bases and J gave up 5 bases; unmatched junction bases: 9. CDR3 length equals 15 residues. CDR1 is GTSNPN, CDR2 SVGIG, per germline (reference sequence). Partial CDR3 DNA: TGTGCCTGGGGGATAGCGGGGGGGCCAGGAGATACG. Amino acid sequence: CAWGIAGGPGDT. Given in full, the CDR3 is CAWGIAGGPGDTQYF.

Of note for this clone: The read is 3 residues too short to cover the CDR3 end, so that end is filled in from the germline J gene. The rearrangement joins TRBV7-9 to TRBJ1-5, with D perhaps TRBD1 (5 bases). V dropped 1 base and J dropped 2 bases, with 6 bases sitting between them. The CDR3 sequence is 14 residues long. Germline V gene data show CDR1 as SEHNR and CDR2 as FQNEAQ (reference sequence). The CDR3 DNA, read in part, is TGTGCCAGCAGCTTAGAAGGGGGCAATCAGCCC. Translated: CASSLEGGNQP. The whole CDR3 region reads CASSLEGGNQPQHF.

Details on this clone: With the read ending 3 residues before the CDR3 end, the germline J gene is used to fill in that end. The chain employs TRBV28 and TRBJ2-3, with 9 bases aligning to TRBD2. The CDR3 covers 15 residues. The J segment lost 5 bases and the V segment lost 5 bases, leaving 8 bases of the junction unmatched. Looked up from germline, CDR1 is MDHEN and CDR2 is SYDVKM. The sequenced CDR3 bases are TGTGCCAGCAGTGCAGCGGGAGGAGGGAGAGATACG. The encoded protein is CASSAAGGGRDT. The full CDR3 is CASSAAGGGRDTQYF.

As for this clone: Sequencing ends 3 residues short of the CDR3 end; the germline J gene provides the rest. The genes are TRBV7-9 and TRBJ2-3, with TRBD2 matching 8 bases. The trim removed 4 bases at V and 0 bases at J, leaving 3 bases unmatched. Germline CDR1 reads SEHNR; CDR2 reads FQNEAQ (reference sequence). The CDR3 is 15 residues long. The CDR3 DNA, read in part, is TGTGCCAGCAGCTCTAGCGGGTCTAGCACAGATACG. Its translation: CASSSSGSSTDT. The full CDR3 protein reads CASSSSGSSTDTQYF. Together with reference TRBV7-9 and TRBJ2-3, the CDR3 gives the full variable domain: DTGVSQNPRHKITKRGQNVTFRCDPISEHNRLYWYRQTLGQGPEFLTYFQNEAQLEKSRLLSDRFSAERPKGSFSTLEIQRTEQGDSAMYLCASSSSGSSTDTQYFGPGTRLTVL.

Regarding this clone: The CDR3 end lies 3 residues beyond the end of the read and is filled in from the germline J gene. The V gene is TRBV5-1, the J gene TRBJ2-7; 9 bases match TRBD1. In germline, CDR1 is SGHRS, CDR2 YFSETQ. The CDR3 is made up of 16 amino acids. Trimming took 3 bases from V and 1 from J; bases not matched to a gene: 8. Incomplete CDR3 DNA: TGCGCCAGCAGCTCGGGACAGGGAGAAGTATCCTACGAG. It translates to CASSSGQGEVSYE. The whole CDR3 protein reads CASSSGQGEVSYEQYF.

Worth noting for this clone: The read is 3 residues too short to cover the CDR3 end, so that end is filled in from the germline J gene. The chain couples TRBV20-1 to TRBJ1-3; a possible D gene is TRBD1 (6 bases). Trimming left V 5 bases short and J 0 bases short, with 14 bases between. This CDR3 is built from 15 residues. Looked up from germline, CDR1 is DFQATT and CDR2 is SNEGSKA (reference sequence). Partial CDR3 DNA: TGCAGTGCTCAAACCGGAGGGGGCTCTGGAAACACC. Translation gives CSAQTGGGSGNT. The entire CDR3 sequence reads CSAQTGGGSGNTIYF.

A word on this clone: The read ends 3 residues before the CDR3 terminus; that terminus is restored from the germline J gene. V usage is TRBV6-1 and J usage is TRBJ2-2, with 7 bases lining up with TRBD1. V was clipped by 4 bases and J by 7 bases; unmatched bases: 6. Germline assignment: CDR1 MNHNS and CDR2 SASEGT. The CDR3 runs 14 residues. CDR3 bases read: TGTGCCAGCAGTGCTCGACAGGGAAGCGGGGAG. Its protein product is CASSARQGSGE. The entire CDR3 sequence reads CASSARQGSGELFF.

Turning to this clone: The read ends 3 residues shy of where the CDR3 ends; the end is completed using the germline J gene. This chain joins TRBV12-3 or TRBV12-4 and TRBJ1-6, with 10 nucleotides matching TRBD1. Trimming removed 4 bases from V and 7 bases from J; junction bases left unmatched: 1. The CDR3 length is 14 residues. CDR3 in amino acids: CASSSGQGNSPLHF. The CDR3 bases that were read are TGTGCCAGCAGTTCGGGACAGGGGAATTCACCC.

Incomplete CDR3 DNA: TGTGCCAGTAGTATGGGGACAGTAACGACCGGGGAG. Amino acid sequence: CASSMGTVTTGE. The CDR3 reads in full as CASSMGTVTTGELFF. The chain links TRBV19 to TRBJ2-2; 7 bases align to TRBD1. Read sequence stops 3 residues before the CDR3 end, and the germline J gene provides the missing end. Germline CDR1 is LNHDA and CDR2 is SQIVND (reference sequence). The CDR3 runs to 15 residues. The V segment lost 3 bases and the J segment 5 bases; nucleotides outside the gene matches: 6.

Worth noting for this clone: The missing CDR3 end, 3 residues past where the read stops, is filled in from the germline J gene. J is TRBJ1-2 and V is TRBV12-3 or TRBV12-4; 10 positions match TRBD1. This CDR3 comprises 14 residues. J was trimmed by 4 bases and V by 5 bases; bases with no gene match: 4. This CDR3 is CASSTGTGVYGYTF. The covered CDR3 bases are TGTGCCAGCAGTACCGGGACAGGGGTCTATGGC.

The CDR3 is CASSIGGGSGANVLTF. Partial CDR3 DNA: TGTGCCAGTAGTATAGGGGGGGGCTCTGGGGCCAACGTC. The chain recombines TRBV19 with TRBJ2-6, with 7 bases fitting TRBD2. The CDR3 goes on 3 residues after the read ends, and that part is filled in from the germline J gene. In germline, CDR1 is LNHDA, CDR2 SQIVND (reference sequence). V lost 1 base, J lost 0 bases, and 0 bases stayed unmatched. This CDR3 contains 16 residues.

Comment on this clone: The read falls 3 residues short of the CDR3 end, and the missing part is taken from the germline J gene. The chain employs TRBV7-6 and TRBJ2-6; D is ambiguous. In germline, CDR1 is SGHVS, CDR2 FNYEAQ. Trimming removed 5 bases at V and 0 bases at J, with 8 bases between. The CDR3 consists of 15 residues. CDR3 sequence reads: CASSSPSSGANVLTF. CDR3 bases read: TGTGCCAGCAGCAGCCCAAGCTCTGGGGCCAACGTC.

A remark on this clone: The read stops 3 residues short of the end of the CDR3; the missing end is completed from the germline J gene. The rearrangement links TRBV19 to TRBJ1-1; D is ambiguous. V lost 4 bases and J lost 4, with 7 bases in between. Germline V gene lookup returns CDR1 LNHDA and CDR2 SQIVND (reference sequence). This CDR3 spans 12 amino acids. Partial CDR3 DNA: TGTGCCAGTAGTACAGCAGGCACTGAA. Protein sequence: CASSTAGTE. The CDR3 reads in full as CASSTAGTEAFF.

A word on this clone: The CDR3 extends 3 residues past the end of the read, so its final part is completed from the germline J gene. The chain has TRBV2 and TRBJ2-1, with 13 bases matching TRBD2. V dropped 7 bases and J dropped 5; count of bases not matched to a gene: 17. This CDR3 region has 19 residues. Germline values: CDR1 SNHLY, CDR2 FYNNEI. The CDR3 reads CASNTGGTSGTLGNNEQFF. Partial CDR3 DNA: TGTGCCAGCAATACCGGGGGGACTAGCGGGACCCTAGGGAACAATGAG.

In regard to this clone: Read sequence stops 3 residues before the CDR3 end, and the germline J gene provides the missing end. V gene TRBV4-1 combines with J gene TRBJ2-5, with 12 positions matching TRBD2. Germline V gives CDR1 MGHRA, CDR2 YSYEKL. This CDR3 has 16 residues. Unmatched junction bases numbered 4, after V lost 1 base and J lost 4 bases. Partial CDR3 DNA: TGCGCCAGCAGCCAAGGGACTAGCGGGATGCTAGAGACC. Its protein product is CASSQGTSGMLET. In full, the CDR3 is CASSQGTSGMLETQYF.

On this clone: The read ends 3 residues shy of where the CDR3 ends; the end is completed using the germline J gene. The rearrangement links TRBV16 to TRBJ2-3; 8 nucleotides line up with TRBD2. The CDR3 has 16 residues. Germline values: CDR1 KGHSY, CDR2 FQNENV. After removal of 2 bases from V and 4 bases from J, the junction contained 8 bases not matched to a gene. CDR3 residues: CASSQIATSGSDTQYF. The part of the CDR3 DNA that was read is TGTGCCAGCAGCCAAATAGCTACTAGCGGCTCAGATACG.

About this clone: With the read ending 3 residues before the CDR3 end, the germline J gene is used to fill in that end. The V and J genes are TRBV5-1 and TRBJ2-1; 13 bases match TRBD2. Germline V CDR1 and CDR2: SGHRS, YFSETQ. V dropped 3 bases and J dropped 8; count of bases not matched to a gene: 5. The CDR3 is 15 amino acids. CDR3 in amino acids: CASSWTSGSPDEQFF. The sequenced CDR3 bases are TGCGCCAGCAGCTGGACTAGCGGGAGTCCCGATGAG.

Points on this clone: The read is 3 residues too short to cover the CDR3 end, so that end is filled in from the germline J gene. V is TRBV19 and J is TRBJ2-1, with TRBD2 matching 13 bases. V trimming: 6 bases; J trimming: 6 bases; junction bases outside the gene matches: 5. This CDR3 is 15 amino acids long. The V gene's germline CDR1 is LNHDA and CDR2 SQIVND (reference sequence). The CDR3 DNA, read in part, is TGTGCCAGTAGCGCCGGGACTAGCGGGACCAATGAG. This translates into CASSAGTSGTNE. From start to end, the CDR3 is CASSAGTSGTNEQFF.

Note on this clone: Sequencing ends 3 residues short of the CDR3 end; the germline J gene provides the rest. The rearrangement joins TRBV20-1 to TRBJ2-2, with a weak D call TRBD1 (5 bases). V lost 0 bases and J 7 bases, leaving 21 bases between the germline ends. There are 17 residues in the CDR3. In germline, CDR1 is DFQATT, CDR2 SNEGSKA (reference sequence). The sequenced part of the CDR3 DNA is TGCAGTGCTAGAGAAAAAGACAGTAATTACTTGGGCGGGGAG. Translated: CSAREKDSNYLGGE. The entire CDR3 reads CSAREKDSNYLGGELFF.

Of note for this clone: The read halts 3 residues ahead of the CDR3 end, with the missing end drawn from the germline J gene. This rearrangement joins TRBV5-1 to TRBJ2-7, with 9 bases aligning to TRBD1. CDR3 length: 15 residues. Trimming cost V 0 bases and J 2 bases; bases outside gene matches: 3. Germline CDR1 SGHRS, CDR2 YFSETQ. Partial CDR3 DNA: TGCGCCAGCAGCTTGGAAGGACAGGGGCCCTACGAG. Protein: CASSLEGQGPYE. The entire CDR3 protein is CASSLEGQGPYEQYF.

Details on this clone: The read stops 3 residues short of the end of the CDR3; the missing end is completed from the germline J gene. The chain combines TRBV28 with TRBJ2-1; D call uncertain. Trimming left V 2 bases short and J 5 bases short, with 10 bases between. The CDR3 is 14 residues long. The germline gives CDR1 MDHEN, CDR2 SYDVKM. CDR3 amino acids: CASSLLRRNNEQFF. The CDR3 DNA, read in part, is TGTGCCAGCAGTTTACTGCGGCGAAACAATGAG.

On this clone: Sequencing ends 3 residues short of the CDR3 end; the germline J gene provides the rest. The chain couples TRBV5-1 to TRBJ1-1, with D uncertain. The V gene's germline CDR1 is SGHRS and CDR2 YFSETQ. V lost 0 bases and J lost 4, with 16 bases in between. This CDR3 has 16 amino acids. CDR3 bases read: TGCGCCAGCAGCTTGGTCGCCAAACTGGCGGGCACTGAA. The encoded protein is CASSLVAKLAGTE. The entire CDR3 reads CASSLVAKLAGTEAFF.

Note on this clone: The DNA ends 3 residues before the CDR3 does, and the rest of the CDR3 is filled in from the germline J gene. J is TRBJ1-4 and V is TRBV18; weak D call: TRBD1 (5 bases). The CDR3 totals 15 residues. Germline CDR1 reads KGHSH; CDR2 reads LQKENI. The ends were cut back, 3 bases at V and 7 bases at J, with 15 bases in the middle. The CDR3 bases that were read are TGTGCCAGCTCACCCCAGGAAGGGGTTGTTGAAAAA. Residues: CASSPQEGVVEK. The complete CDR3 sequence is CASSPQEGVVEKLFF.

Note on this clone: The CDR3 is cut off 3 residues early in the read; its end comes from the germline J gene. V usage is TRBV19 and J usage is TRBJ1-1, with TRBD1 matching 8 bases. V gave up 3 bases and J gave up 2 bases; unmatched junction bases: 14. This CDR3 is 18 amino acids long. From germline, CDR1 is LNHDA and CDR2 SQIVND (reference sequence). The part of the CDR3 DNA that was read is TGTGCCAGTAGTATCGGTGGCGTATACAGGGGGACCAACACTGAA. This translates into CASSIGGVYRGTNTE. The entire CDR3 is CASSIGGVYRGTNTEAFF.